This T cell receptor (beta chain) was profiled in a study of blood T cell repertoires in COVID-19. Background on the study: Samples came from the United States, Italy and Spain, spanning acute and convalescent COVID-19. Sample material is recorded as cDNA or gDNA derived from T cells, B-cell-depleted T cells, or PBMCs.

V shed 5 bases and J shed 5 bases, with 18 bases lying between them. CDR1 is SGHTA, CDR2 FQGNSA, per germline. This CDR3 comprises 15 residues. This clone appeared once. Authors' analysis steps: Reference gene primer amplification in the assay estimated nucleated cell counts. This table comes from immunoSEQ multiplex PCR, and its TCRdb copy is limited to in-frame clones, with some not included. V, J and clone size are taken as reported in that table, and D and trimming were inferred from the DNA itself. Here the sample spans about 190,000 clones, roughly 84% being singletons. The chain employs TRBV7-2 and TRBJ1-1, with a tentative D call TRBD1 (6 bases). The sequence was collected from a woman in her 30s who had been exposed to COVID-19. The sequenced material came from PBMCs or T cells enriched from blood (not recorded which). The CDR3 nucleotides are TGTGCCAGCAGCGCCTCACAGGGAGTAAATACTGAAGCTTTCTTT. The encoded protein is CASSASQGVNTEAFF.